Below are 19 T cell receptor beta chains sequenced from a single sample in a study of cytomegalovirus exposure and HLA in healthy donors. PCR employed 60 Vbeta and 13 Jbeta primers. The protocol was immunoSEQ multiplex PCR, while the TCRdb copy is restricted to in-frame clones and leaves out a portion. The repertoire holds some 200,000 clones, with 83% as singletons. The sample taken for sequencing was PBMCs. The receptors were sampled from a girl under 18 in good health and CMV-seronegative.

The CDR3 here is CASSPVGTGAGEQYF. For the CDR3, the DNA is TGCGCCAGCAGCCCGGTTGGGACAGGAGCTGGCGAGCAGTACTTC. The rearrangement links TRBV5-1 to TRBJ2-7; 8 positions match TRBD1. V gave up 4 bases and J gave up 6 bases; unmatched junction bases: 12. The CDR3 spans 15 residues. The germline gives CDR1 SGHRS, CDR2 YFSETQ.

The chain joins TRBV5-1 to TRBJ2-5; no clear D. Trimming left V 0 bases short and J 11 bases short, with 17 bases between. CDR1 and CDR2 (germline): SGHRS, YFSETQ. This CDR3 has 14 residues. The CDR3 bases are TGCGCCAGCAGCTTGGATGGCCCCCCGGGTGAGCAGTACTTC. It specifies CASSLDGPPGEQYF.

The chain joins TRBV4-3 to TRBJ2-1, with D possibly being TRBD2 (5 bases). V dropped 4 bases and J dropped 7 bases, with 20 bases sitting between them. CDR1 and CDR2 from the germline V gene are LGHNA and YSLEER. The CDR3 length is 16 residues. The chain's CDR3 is CASSPSRTPAGNEQFF. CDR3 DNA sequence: TGCGCCAGCAGCCCCTCTCGGACCCCCGCGGGTAATGAGCAGTTCTTC.

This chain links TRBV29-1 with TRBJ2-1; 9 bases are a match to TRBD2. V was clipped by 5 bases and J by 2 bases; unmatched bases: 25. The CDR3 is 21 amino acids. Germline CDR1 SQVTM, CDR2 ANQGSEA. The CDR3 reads CSVRYTSSSGLREGPYNEQFF. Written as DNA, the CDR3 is TGCAGCGTTCGTTATACCTCTAGTTCGGGGTTGCGGGAGGGCCCCTACAATGAGCAGTTCTTC.

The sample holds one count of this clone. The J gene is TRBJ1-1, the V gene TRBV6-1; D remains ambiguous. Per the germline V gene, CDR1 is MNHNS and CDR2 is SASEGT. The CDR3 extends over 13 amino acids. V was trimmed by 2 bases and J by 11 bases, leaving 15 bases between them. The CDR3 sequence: CASSELKAEKAFF. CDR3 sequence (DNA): TGTGCCAGCAGTGAACTGAAGGCGGAGAAGGCTTTCTTT.

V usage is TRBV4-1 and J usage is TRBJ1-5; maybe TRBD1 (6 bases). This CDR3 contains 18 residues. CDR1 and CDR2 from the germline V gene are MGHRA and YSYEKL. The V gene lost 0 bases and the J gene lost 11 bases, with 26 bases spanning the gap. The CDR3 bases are TGCGCCAGCAGCCAAGAACGTAGCGTCAGGGGAGCTATCATGGCCCAGCATTTT. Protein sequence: CASSQERSVRGAIMAQHF.

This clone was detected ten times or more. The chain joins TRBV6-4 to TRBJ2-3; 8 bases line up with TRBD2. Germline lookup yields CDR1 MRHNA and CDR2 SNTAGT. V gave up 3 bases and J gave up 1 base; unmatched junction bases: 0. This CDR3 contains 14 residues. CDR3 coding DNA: TGTGCCAGCAGTGAGCGGGGGGGCACAGATACGCAGTATTTT. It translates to CASSERGGTDTQYF.

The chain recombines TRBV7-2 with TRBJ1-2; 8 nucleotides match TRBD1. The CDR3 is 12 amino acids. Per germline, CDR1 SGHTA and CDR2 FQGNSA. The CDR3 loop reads CALGQASYGYTF. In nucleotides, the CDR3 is TGTGCTCTGGGACAGGCCTCCTATGGCTACACCTTC.

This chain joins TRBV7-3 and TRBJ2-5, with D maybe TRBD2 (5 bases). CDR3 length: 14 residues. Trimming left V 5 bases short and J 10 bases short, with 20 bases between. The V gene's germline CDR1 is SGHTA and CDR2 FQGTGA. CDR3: CASSTVPSLRDQYF. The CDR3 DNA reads TGTGCCAGCAGCACGGTACCTTCCCTGAGGGACCAGTACTTC.

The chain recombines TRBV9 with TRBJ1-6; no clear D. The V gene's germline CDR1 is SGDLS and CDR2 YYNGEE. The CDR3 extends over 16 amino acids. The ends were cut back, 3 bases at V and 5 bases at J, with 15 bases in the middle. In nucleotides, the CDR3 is TGTGCCAGCAGCGCATCAGTAGCGAACGATAATTCACCCCTCCACTTT. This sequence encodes CASSASVANDNSPLHF.

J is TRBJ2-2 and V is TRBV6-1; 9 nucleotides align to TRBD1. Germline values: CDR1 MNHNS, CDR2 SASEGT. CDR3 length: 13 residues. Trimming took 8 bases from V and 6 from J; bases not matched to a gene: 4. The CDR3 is CASATGGAGELFF. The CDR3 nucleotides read TGTGCCAGCGCGACAGGGGGGGCCGGGGAGCTGTTTTTT.

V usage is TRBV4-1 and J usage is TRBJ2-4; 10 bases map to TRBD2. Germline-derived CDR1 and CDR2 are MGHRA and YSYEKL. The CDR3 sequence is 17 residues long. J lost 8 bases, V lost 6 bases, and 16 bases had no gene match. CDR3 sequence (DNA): TGCGCCAGCAGAAGAGAATCTAGCGGGGGCCGTCTGTACATTCAGTACTTC. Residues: CASRRESSGGRLYIQYF.

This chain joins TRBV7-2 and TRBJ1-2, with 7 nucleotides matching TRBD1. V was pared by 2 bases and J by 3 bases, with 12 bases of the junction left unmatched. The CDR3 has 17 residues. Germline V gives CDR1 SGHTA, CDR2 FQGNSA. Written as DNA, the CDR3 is TGTGCCAGCAGCTTACCAACCGCCTGGACAGGCTACTATGGCTACACCTTC. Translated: CASSLPTAWTGYYGYTF.

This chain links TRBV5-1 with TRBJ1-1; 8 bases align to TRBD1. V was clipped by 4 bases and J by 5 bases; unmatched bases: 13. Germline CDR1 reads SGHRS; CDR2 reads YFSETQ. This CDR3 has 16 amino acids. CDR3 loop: CASSPRTGTMGTEAFF. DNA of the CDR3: TGCGCCAGCAGCCCCAGGACAGGGACCATGGGGACTGAAGCTTTCTTT.

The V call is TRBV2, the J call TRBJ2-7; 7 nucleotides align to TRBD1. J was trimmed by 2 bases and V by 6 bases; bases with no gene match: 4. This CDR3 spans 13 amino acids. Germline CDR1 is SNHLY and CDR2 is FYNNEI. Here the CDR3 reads CASRAGTAYEQYF. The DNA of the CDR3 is TGTGCCAGCAGAGCCGGGACAGCCTACGAGCAGTACTTC.

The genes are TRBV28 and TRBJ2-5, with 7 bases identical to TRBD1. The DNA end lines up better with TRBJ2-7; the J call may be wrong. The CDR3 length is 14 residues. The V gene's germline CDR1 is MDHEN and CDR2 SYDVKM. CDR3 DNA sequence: TGTGCCAGCAGTTTATTAGGGACAGTCTACGAGCAGTACTTC. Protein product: CASSLLGTVYEQYF.

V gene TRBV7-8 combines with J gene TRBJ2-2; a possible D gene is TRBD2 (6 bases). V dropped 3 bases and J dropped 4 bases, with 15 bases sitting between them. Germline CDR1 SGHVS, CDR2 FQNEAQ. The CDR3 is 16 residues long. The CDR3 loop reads CASSFTGRVTTGELFF. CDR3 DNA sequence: TGTGCCAGCAGCTTCACCGGGAGAGTAACCACCGGGGAGCTGTTTTTT.

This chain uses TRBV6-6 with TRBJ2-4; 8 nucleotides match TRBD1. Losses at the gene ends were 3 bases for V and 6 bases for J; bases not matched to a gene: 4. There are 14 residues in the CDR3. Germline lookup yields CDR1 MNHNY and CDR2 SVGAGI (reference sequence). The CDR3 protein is CASSYDRGRNIQYF. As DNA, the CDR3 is TGTGCCAGCAGTTATGACAGGGGAAGAAACATTCAGTACTTC.

The chain's CDR3 is CASSPPRYDGYTF. For the CDR3, the DNA is TGTGCCAGTAGTCCCCCCAGGTATGATGGCTACACCTTC. The chain carries TRBV19 and TRBJ1-2; no clear D gene. The length of the CDR3 is 13 residues. The germline gives CDR1 LNHDA, CDR2 SQIVND (reference sequence). The ends were cut back, 5 bases at V and 6 bases at J, with 13 bases in the middle.